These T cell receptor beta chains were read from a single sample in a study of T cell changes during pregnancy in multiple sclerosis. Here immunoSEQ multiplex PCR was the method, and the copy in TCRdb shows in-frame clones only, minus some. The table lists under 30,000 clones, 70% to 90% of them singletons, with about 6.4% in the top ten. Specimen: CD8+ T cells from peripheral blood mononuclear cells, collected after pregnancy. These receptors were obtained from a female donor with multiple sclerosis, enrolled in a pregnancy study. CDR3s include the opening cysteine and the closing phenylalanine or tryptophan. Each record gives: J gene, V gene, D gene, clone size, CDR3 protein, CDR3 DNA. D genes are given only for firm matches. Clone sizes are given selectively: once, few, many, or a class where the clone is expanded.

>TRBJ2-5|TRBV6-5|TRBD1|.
CASSPGQGTQETQYF
TGTGCCAGCAGTCCAGGACAGGGTACACAAGAGACCCAGTACTTC
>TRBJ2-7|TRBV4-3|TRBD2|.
CASSQDRGGRSYEQYF
TGCGCCAGCAGCCAAGATAGGGGCGGGAGATCCTACGAGCAGTACTTC
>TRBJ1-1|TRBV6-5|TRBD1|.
CASSYSRTGEGAFF
TGTGCCAGCAGTTACTCCCGGACAGGGGAGGGAGCTTTCTTT
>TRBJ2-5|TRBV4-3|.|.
CASSQERVRETQYF
TGCGCCAGCAGCCAAGAGAGGGTCCGGGAGACCCAGTACTTC
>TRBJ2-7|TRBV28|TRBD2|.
CASSTTRTSGRDPPYEQYF
TGTGCCAGCAGTACCACACGGACTAGCGGGAGAGATCCCCCCTACGAGCAGTACTTC
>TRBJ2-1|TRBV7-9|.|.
CASSSRERNEQFF
TGTGCCAGCAGCTCACGGGAGCGCAATGAGCAGTTCTTC
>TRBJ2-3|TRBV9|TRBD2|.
CASREGLADTDTQYF
TGTGCCAGCAGAGAGGGACTAGCGGACACAGATACGCAGTATTTT
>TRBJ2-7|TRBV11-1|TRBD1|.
CASSLIGQGFSEQYF
TGTGCCAGCAGCTTAATAGGACAGGGGTTTTCCGAGCAGTACTTC
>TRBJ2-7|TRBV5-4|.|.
CASSQGGGSYEQYF
TGTGCCAGCAGTCAGGGAGGAGGTTCCTACGAGCAGTACTTC
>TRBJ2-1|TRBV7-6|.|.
CASSRTSGNEQFF
TGTGCCAGCAGCCGAACGAGCGGCAATGAGCAGTTCTTC
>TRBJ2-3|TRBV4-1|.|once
CASSQWEQQGGDTQYF
TGCGCCAGCAGCCAATGGGAACAGCAAGGAGGAGATACGCAGTATTTT
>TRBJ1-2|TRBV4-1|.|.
CASSHPGQYYGYTF
TGCGCCAGCAGCCACCCCGGACAGTACTATGGCTACACCTTC
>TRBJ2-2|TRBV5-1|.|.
CASSFRSDGELFF
TGCGCCAGCAGCTTCAGGTCCGACGGGGAGCTGTTTTTT
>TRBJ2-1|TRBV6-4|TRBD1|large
CASSRTGEGEQFF
TGTGCCAGCAGCAGGACAGGGGAGGGGGAGCAGTTCTTC
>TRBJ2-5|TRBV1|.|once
CTSSQDFGCGRNQETQYF
TGCACCAGCAGCCAAGATTTCGGGTGCGGGAGGAACCAAGAGACCCAGTACTTC
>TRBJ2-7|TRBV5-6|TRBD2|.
CASSLGVAGAVYEQYF
TGTGCCAGCAGCTTGGGGGTGGCGGGAGCCGTCTACGAGCAGTACTTC